This T cell receptor beta chain is from a study of cytotoxic CD8 clonotypes in ibrutinib-treated CLL. Assay: immunoSEQ multiplex PCR; the TCRdb copy retains only in-frame clones and omits some. This table has 35,000 to 45,000 clones, 71% appearing once. There are 14 residues in the CDR3. Germline loops: CDR1 LNHDA, CDR2 SQIVND (reference sequence). Between the trimmed V and J ends, which lost 7 bases and 0 bases, there was a span of 10 bases. This clone is deemed medium-sized. The sample here was PBMCs, taken at disease progression, from a patient treated with ibrutinib. This receptor was obtained from a human donor with chronic lymphocytic leukemia. The rearrangement uses TRBV19 and TRBJ2-1; D is perhaps TRBD2 (5 bases). The CDR3 DNA reads as TGTGCCAGTAAGAGGGAATCCTCCTACAATGAGCAGTTCTTC. Its translation is CASKRESSYNEQFF.